These T cell receptor beta chains were read from a single sample in a study of blood T cells in healthy people across ages. TCRdb re-called the 5' RACE reads with MiXCR, one entry per CDR3 protein. This sample has hundreds of thousands of distinct CDR3 sequences, with 45% to 50% found just once. Sequenced sample: blood. All receptors come from a woman between 55 and 75 years old in good health. The CDR3 runs from the conserved cysteine through the conserved F or W. D genes are given only for firm matches. Expanded clones are given a class, and other clones once, few, many or no size at all.

V: TRBV7-2
J: TRBJ1-6
size: few
D: NA
DNA: TGTGCCAGCAGCTTAGAAGGTACAAGATCACCCCTCCACTTT
CDR3: CASSLEGTRSPLHF

V: TRBV4-1
J: TRBJ1-4
size: NA
D: NA
DNA: TGCGCCAGCAGCCAAATCAGTGGATTTAATGAAAAACTGTTTTTT
CDR3: CASSQISGFNEKLFF

V: TRBV28
J: TRBJ2-7
size: NA
D: NA
DNA: TGTGCCAGCAGTTTAGTAGGCGGGGATTCCTACGAGCAGTACTTC
CDR3: CASSLVGGDSYEQYF

V: TRBV7-9
J: TRBJ1-1
size: few
D: NA
DNA: TGTGCCAGCAGCTCCATTGACTGGGACACTGAAGCTTTCTTT
CDR3: CASSSIDWDTEAFF

V: TRBV20-1
J: TRBJ2-1
size: few
D: NA
DNA: TGCAGTGCTAGAGATAATTACAATGAGCAGTTCTTC
CDR3: CSARDNYNEQFF

V: TRBV12-3/TRBV12-4
J: TRBJ1-5
size: NA
D: TRBD1
DNA: TGTGCCAGCAGGAGGACAGGCGCCAATCAGCCCCAGCATTTT
CDR3: CASRRTGANQPQHF

V: TRBV2
J: TRBJ2-1
size: NA
D: NA
DNA: TGTGCCAGCTTAAAAGGAGTTGGCCCGTCGGATGAGCAGTTCTTC
CDR3: CASLKGVGPSDEQFF

V: TRBV29-1
J: TRBJ1-4
size: NA
D: NA
DNA: TGCAGCGTTGAGGGGCAGGCAACTAATGAAAAACTGTTTTTT
CDR3: CSVEGQATNEKLFF

V: TRBV4-2
J: TRBJ1-5
size: NA
D: TRBD1
DNA: TGTGCCAGCAGTCGAGACAGGGACAATCAGCCCCAGCATTTT
CDR3: CASSRDRDNQPQHF

V: TRBV6-6
J: TRBJ1-5
size: NA
D: TRBD1
DNA: TGTGCCAGCAGTGCCCGTCCGGGACAGAGCAATCAGCCCCAGCATTTT
CDR3: CASSARPGQSNQPQHF

V: TRBV20-1
J: TRBJ1-1
size: once
D: NA
DNA: TGCAGTGCCCGAAAACCGGACGGCGGAGCTTTCTTT
CDR3: CSARKPDGGAFF

V: TRBV6-5
J: TRBJ1-3
size: NA
D: NA
DNA: TGTGCCAGCAGGGGAGCTGGAAACACCATATATTTT
CDR3: CASRGAGNTIYF

V: TRBV14
J: TRBJ2-3
size: few
D: NA
DNA: TGTGCCAGCAGCCCCCGACGGACGGCAGATACGCAGTATTTT
CDR3: CASSPRRTADTQYF

V: TRBV29-1
J: TRBJ2-5
size: NA
D: NA
DNA: TGCAGCGTCCGCGACCTACGGAAAGAGACCCAGTACTTC
CDR3: CSVRDLRKETQYF

V: TRBV28
J: TRBJ2-3
size: NA
D: TRBD2
DNA: TGTGCCAGCAGTGAGACTAGCGGGAGACCTCAGGGGGATACGCAGTATTTT
CDR3: CASSETSGRPQGDTQYF

V: TRBV20-1
J: TRBJ2-3
size: few
D: NA
DNA: TGCAGTGCTAGAGAAGGGCCGCCCACAGATACGCAGTATTTT
CDR3: CSAREGPPTDTQYF

V: TRBV24-1
J: TRBJ1-5
size: NA
D: NA
DNA: TGTGCCACCAGTGAAGGTCAGGGGCTCAGTCATCTCAATCAGCCCCAGCATTTT
CDR3: CATSEGQGLSHLNQPQHF

V: TRBV18
J: TRBJ1-2
size: few
D: TRBD1
DNA: TGTGCCAGCTCACCACAGGTGCGGGACAGCGCTAACTATGGCTACACCTTC
CDR3: CASSPQVRDSANYGYTF

V: TRBV28
J: TRBJ2-5
size: NA
D: NA
DNA: TGTGCCAGCACGAAAGGGGCCGTGGAGACCCGGTACTTC
CDR3: CASTKGAVETRYF

V: TRBV10-3
J: TRBJ2-3
size: once
D: TRBD2
DNA: TGTGCCATCAGTGACGTTAGCGGGAGCACAGATACGCAGTATTTT
CDR3: CAISDVSGSTDTQYF

V: TRBV28
J: TRBJ2-7
size: few
D: NA
DNA: TGTGCCAGCACCGAAGGGCAGGGTCGGAACGAGCAGTACTTC
CDR3: CASTEGQGRNEQYF

V: TRBV20-1
J: TRBJ2-1
size: NA
D: NA
DNA: TGCAGTGCTAGCGAGTTGGGGCGGCGAGGGGACAATGAGCAGTTCTTC
CDR3: CSASELGRRGDNEQFF

V: TRBV7-2
J: TRBJ2-1
size: NA
D: NA
DNA: TGTGCCAGCAGCTTAGTATATTTGGGGGCTAGCGGACGGAATGAGCAGTTCTTC
CDR3: CASSLVYLGASGRNEQFF

V: TRBV7-2
J: TRBJ2-3
size: NA
D: TRBD2
DNA: TGTGCCAGCAGCACCCGGACTAGCAAAGATACGCAGTATTTT
CDR3: CASSTRTSKDTQYF

V: TRBV27
J: TRBJ1-2
size: NA
D: NA
DNA: TGTGCCAGCAGTTTTGGGCAGGGCCTTAACTATGGCTACACCTTC
CDR3: CASSFGQGLNYGYTF

V: TRBV27
J: TRBJ2-7
size: few
D: NA
DNA: TGTGCCAGCAGTCCTGGGGGGCTAGCGCAGCAGTACTTC
CDR3: CASSPGGLAQQYF

V: TRBV10-3
J: TRBJ2-5
size: NA
D: TRBD2
DNA: TGTGCCACCCTAGCGGACAATGAGCAGTACTTC
CDR3: CATLADNEQYF

V: TRBV10-3
J: TRBJ2-5
size: few
D: NA
DNA: TGTGCCATCAGCTTTGGCGACCGCAGGGTCGTTGAGACCCAGTACTTC
CDR3: CAISFGDRRVVETQYF

V: TRBV7-2
J: TRBJ2-1
size: few
D: NA
DNA: TGTGCCAGCAGCTTAGCGTTGGCTATTGGGGTCAATGAGCAGTTCTTC
CDR3: CASSLALAIGVNEQFF

V: TRBV20-1
J: TRBJ2-1
size: NA
D: NA
DNA: TGCAGTGCTAGAGATCAATCCGGCGTCAGCTCCTACAATGAGCAGTTCTTC
CDR3: CSARDQSGVSSYNEQFF

V: TRBV28
J: TRBJ2-7
size: NA
D: NA
DNA: TGTGCCAGCACGCCGCAGAAACCGCGATACGAGCAGTACTTC
CDR3: CASTPQKPRYEQYF

V: TRBV27
J: TRBJ2-3
size: NA
D: NA
DNA: TGTGCCAGCAGTCTCTGGGGCGCAGACACAGATACGCAGTATTTT
CDR3: CASSLWGADTDTQYF

V: TRBV5-1
J: TRBJ2-5
size: NA
D: TRBD2
DNA: TGCGCCAGCAGCTTTAATAGCGGGAAAAAGAGTGAGACCCAGTACTTC
CDR3: CASSFNSGKKSETQYF